These 20 T cell receptor beta chains originate from one sample sequenced in a study of blood T cell repertoires in COVID-19. Sequenced by immunoSEQ multiplex PCR; TCRdb stores in-frame clones only, minus some. The sample holds tens of thousands of clones, around 74% seen once. The sample comprised peripheral blood. Receptors were obtained from a man between 65 and 85 years old with COVID-19, enrolled during active disease.

The chain joins TRBV12-5 to TRBJ2-3, with TRBD2 as a possible D gene (6 bases). The germline V and J ends were trimmed by 3 bases and 0 bases, with 13 bases remaining between them. Germline-derived CDR1 and CDR2 are LGHNT and FRNRAP. The CDR3 is 16 amino acids. The CDR3 region is CASGFGSAASTDTQYF. The CDR3 DNA follows: TGTGCTAGTGGTTTCGGGAGCGCGGCAAGCACAGATACGCAGTATTTT.

The rearrangement links TRBV9 to TRBJ2-5; 7 bases agree with TRBD1. Losses at the gene ends were 2 bases for V and 4 bases for J; bases not matched to a gene: 2. The CDR3 spans 13 residues. Germline-derived CDR1 and CDR2 are SGDLS and YYNGEE. CDR3 region: CASSVDRAETQYF. In DNA, the CDR3 is TGTGCCAGCAGCGTCGACAGGGCAGAGACCCAGTACTTC.

At least ten counts were recorded for this clone. The rearrangement joins TRBV6-6 to TRBJ2-2; TRBD1 might be the D (6 bases). Germline-derived CDR1 and CDR2 are MNHNY and SVGAGI (reference sequence). Trimming removed 5 bases from V and 8 bases from J, with 12 bases in between. This CDR3 is built from 13 residues. The CDR3 DNA is TGTGCCAGCAGTGCAACAGGGTTAGGGGAGCTGTTTTTT. As protein: CASSATGLGELFF.

The V gene is TRBV29-1, the J gene TRBJ2-3; 9 nucleotides align to TRBD2. Per germline, CDR1 SQVTM and CDR2 ANQGSEA. This CDR3 spans 15 amino acids. V lost 6 bases, J lost 2 bases, and 9 bases stayed unmatched. CDR3 loop: CSVTRTSAFTDTQYF. The CDR3 nucleotides read TGCAGCGTCACTAGGACTAGCGCCTTCACAGATACGCAGTATTTT.

This clone was observed once. The chain combines TRBV7-2 with TRBJ2-1; tentative D call: TRBD2 (6 bases). Trimming cost V 8 bases and J 0 bases, with 8 bases left between them. Germline V gene data show CDR1 as SGHTA and CDR2 as FQGNSA. There are 13 residues in the CDR3. CDR3 in DNA: TGTGCCAGCTCGGGAGACTCCTACAATGAGCAGTTCTTC. Residues: CASSGDSYNEQFF.

The V gene is TRBV2, the J gene TRBJ2-1, with TRBD1 as a possible D gene (6 bases). CDR3 length equals 14 residues. The germline V and J ends were trimmed by 5 bases and 12 bases, with 20 bases remaining between them. CDR1 is SNHLY, CDR2 FYNNEI, per germline. CDR3 nucleotides: TGTGCCAGCAGTACAGGGACCTACAATGTTGTGCAGTTCTTC. This gives the protein CASSTGTYNVVQFF.

J is TRBJ1-1 and V is TRBV7-9; TRBD1 aligns across 8 bases. V shed 6 bases, J shed 4 bases, and the junction held 7 bases outside the gene matches. The CDR3 extends over 14 amino acids. Germline V gene lookup returns CDR1 SEHNR and CDR2 FQNEAQ (reference sequence). CDR3 sequence reads: CASSFITGGTEAFF. Written as DNA, the CDR3 is TGTGCCAGCAGTTTTATTACAGGGGGCACTGAAGCTTTCTTT.

The chain recombines TRBV9 with TRBJ1-6; 12 nucleotides line up with TRBD1. Looked up from germline, CDR1 is SGDLS and CDR2 is YYNGEE. J was trimmed by 4 bases and V by 3 bases; bases with no gene match: 2. The CDR3 is 16 amino acids. The CDR3 coding sequence is TGTGCCAGCAGCGGGGACAGGGGGCAATATAATTCACCCCTCCACTTT. Protein: CASSGDRGQYNSPLHF.

Only one count was recorded for this clone. This chain links TRBV29-1 with TRBJ2-1; 11 positions agree with TRBD2. Germline CDR1 reads SQVTM; CDR2 reads ANQGSEA. Unmatched junction bases numbered 4, after V lost 7 bases and J lost 5 bases. The CDR3 consists of 13 residues. CDR3 residues: CSEIAGGDNEQFF. CDR3 sequence (DNA): TGCAGCGAGATAGCGGGAGGGGACAATGAGCAGTTCTTC.

The chain carries TRBV7-3 and TRBJ2-1, with D hard to call. CDR3 length: 13 residues. V was trimmed by 2 bases and J by 6 bases, leaving 8 bases between them. Germline V lookup: CDR1 SGHTA, CDR2 FQGTGA. The CDR3 bases are TGTGCCAGCAGCTTATCTACCGGCAATGAGCAGTTCTTC. Translating it yields CASSLSTGNEQFF.

Only one count was recorded for this clone. The chain has TRBV9 and TRBJ2-1; 10 bases match TRBD2. The germline CDR1 and CDR2 sequences are SGDLS and YYNGEE. V was pared by 0 bases and J by 8 bases, with 2 bases of the junction left unmatched. The CDR3 loop spans 14 amino acids. CDR3 nucleotide sequence: TGTGCCAGCAGCGTAGAACTAGCGGGATATGAGCAGTTCTTC. Its translation is CASSVELAGYEQFF.

The gene calls are TRBV27 and TRBJ2-1, with TRBD1 as a possible D gene (5 bases). V was trimmed by 7 bases and J by 8 bases, leaving 21 bases between them. The V gene's germline CDR1 is MNHEY and CDR2 SMNVEV (reference sequence). The CDR3 consists of 15 residues. CDR3 DNA: TGTGCCAGCAAGGGAAGGGGCTTGGGGCGGCATGAGCAGTTCTTC. It codes for CASKGRGLGRHEQFF.

This clone was seen a handful of times. The chain recombines TRBV7-2 with TRBJ2-2; the match to TRBD2 covers 7 bases. The CDR3 has 16 residues. The V gene end was trimmed by 1 base and the J gene end by 6 bases; junction bases not matched to a gene: 8. Looked up from germline, CDR1 is SGHTA and CDR2 is FQGNSA. The CDR3 bases are TGTGCCAGCAGCTTAGATGGGGGGAGGGCCGCCGGGGAGCTGTTTTTT. It codes for CASSLDGGRAAGELFF.

The V gene is TRBV19, the J gene TRBJ1-2; 8 positions agree with TRBD1. Germline-derived CDR1 and CDR2 are LNHDA and SQIVND (reference sequence). After removal of 3 bases from V and 2 bases from J, the junction contained 2 bases not matched to a gene. The CDR3 totals 14 residues. The CDR3: CASSIDRGNYGYTF. The CDR3 DNA reads as TGTGCCAGTAGTATTGACAGGGGCAACTATGGCTACACCTTC.

V and J are TRBV9 and TRBJ2-7; 9 nucleotides line up with TRBD2. This CDR3 has 15 residues. V lost 4 bases and J lost 3; bases outside the gene matches: 8. The germline V gene encodes CDR1 SGDLS and CDR2 YYNGEE. This CDR3 is CASSPPAGGSYEQYF. DNA of the CDR3: TGTGCCAGCAGCCCCCCAGCGGGAGGTAGCTACGAGCAGTACTTC. The full variable domain, rest sourced from reference TRBV9 and TRBJ2-7, is DSGVTQTPKHLITATGQRVTLRCSPRSGDLSVYWYQQSLDQGLQFLIQYYNGEERAKGNILERFSAQQFPDLHSELNLSSLELGDSALYFCASSPPAGGSYEQYFGPGTRLTVT.

This clone was seen repeatedly, ten times or more. The gene calls are TRBV5-4 and TRBJ2-5; possibly TRBD1 for D (6 bases). CDR1 and CDR2 from the germline V gene are SGHNT and YYREEE (reference sequence). The CDR3 sequence is 16 residues long. Trimming pared 4 bases from V and 4 bases from J, leaving 20 bases between. Written as DNA, the CDR3 is TGTGCCAGCAGCCCACCAGGGGTAGGAAAGGGAGAGACCCAGTACTTC. This gives the protein CASSPPGVGKGETQYF.

This clone was recorded once. This chain joins TRBV4-3 and TRBJ2-3, with 10 bases matching TRBD1. This CDR3 is built from 16 residues. Germline V gives CDR1 LGHNA, CDR2 YSLEER. The V segment lost 4 bases and the J segment 6 bases; nucleotides outside the gene matches: 10. The CDR3 here is CASSPTGQGIGDTQYF. CDR3 coding DNA: TGCGCCAGCAGCCCCACGGGACAGGGGATTGGGGATACGCAGTATTTT.

The V call is TRBV7-2, the J call TRBJ2-1, with 8 bases aligning to TRBD1. CDR1 is SGHTA, CDR2 FQGNSA, per germline. This CDR3 spans 14 amino acids. V shed 6 bases and J 9 bases; nucleotides not matched to a gene: 10. CDR3 sequence: CASRSGGASVEQFF. As DNA, the CDR3 is TGTGCCAGCAGATCAGGGGGCGCTTCTGTTGAGCAGTTCTTC.

The gene calls are TRBV7-3 and TRBJ2-5, with a weak D call TRBD1 (5 bases). Trimming shortened V by 5 bases and J by 2 bases, and 9 bases separated the two germline ends. Germline V gene data show CDR1 as SGHTA and CDR2 as FQGTGA. CDR3 length: 13 amino acids. CDR3 nucleotide sequence: TGTGCCAGCAGCCTCCAGGGTCAAGAGACCCAGTACTTC. Protein product: CASSLQGQETQYF.

The chain has TRBV19 and TRBJ1-2; no clear D. CDR3 size: 12 residues. The V end lost 6 bases, the J end lost 4 bases, and 9 bases lay between the germline ends. The V gene's germline CDR1 is LNHDA and CDR2 SQIVND (reference sequence). The CDR3 DNA sequence: TGTGCCAGTAGCTTACTTGGCTATGGCTACACCTTC. Translated: CASSLLGYGYTF. The whole variable domain, filled in from reference TRBV19 and TRBJ1-2, reads DGGITQSPKYLFRKEGQNVTLSCEQNLNHDAMYWYRQDPGQGLRLIYYSQIVNDFQKGDIAEGYSVSREKKESFPLTVTSAQKNPTAFYLCASSLLGYGYTFGSGTRLTVV.